A single T cell receptor (beta chain) is shown here with its context. Its matching antigen is unknown. A second PCR, run for roughly 7 to 11 cycles, used a sample-barcoded 5' primer plus a J-beta primer mix. The template-switch adaptor was a 5' adaptor with 12 random nucleotides. It tagged each cDNA molecule. There were at least 2.5 million CDR3-containing paired-end reads obtained from each sample. TCRdb re-derived calls from the 5' RACE reads in MiXCR, one entry per CDR3 protein. The profile shows some 780,000 distinct CDR3 sequences, roughly 50% of them singletons. These data originate in a study of blood T cells in healthy people across ages. Study-wide results and caveats: TCR beta diversity per million T cells fell roughly linearly with age. Investigators treated diversity estimates from one million T cells as underestimates.

Germline V CDR1 and CDR2: MNHEY, SMNVEV (reference sequence). Unmatched junction bases numbered 14, after V lost 5 bases and J lost 4 bases. CDR3 length: 17 amino acids. The rearrangement uses TRBV27 and TRBJ2-5; 9 bases agree with TRBD2. The clonotype was recovered from a man aged 40-49 years in good health. The sample consisted of blood. In DNA form, the CDR3 reads TGTGCCAGCAGTCCCCTCGGACTAGCGAAGAATTCAGAGACCCAGTACTTC. Protein product: CASSPLGLAKNSETQYF.